The rows below give T cell receptor beta chains drawn from one sample of a study of response to subunit inactivated influenza vaccine. TCRdb re-called the RT-PCR reads with MiXCR, one entry per CDR3 protein. Of around 500,000 distinct CDR3 sequences in the sample, approximately 11% are singletons; the top ten hold roughly 12%. The sample here was PBMCs from blood, taken 35 to 45 days after vaccination. The receptors were sampled from a man in his fifties or sixties who received an inactivated influenza vaccine. CDR3s include the opening cysteine and the closing phenylalanine or tryptophan. A D gene is named only where the DNA matches it firmly. Clone size is not always given. Where it is, it says once, few, many or a class for expanded clones.

J gene	clone size	D gene	V gene	CDR3 DNA	CDR3 protein
TRBJ2-1	-	-	TRBV28	TGTGCCAGCAGTCCCCGTGGGGGGGCGAACAATGAGCAGTTCTTC	CASSPRGGANNEQFF
TRBJ2-2	many	-	TRBV6-5	TGTGCCAGCAGTTACGGGGGCACCGGGGAGCTGTTTTTT	CASSYGGTGELFF
TRBJ2-7	few	TRBD2	TRBV27	TGTGCCAGCAGTATTCTGACTAGCGGGGGGCCTTACGAGCAGTACTTC	CASSILTSGGPYEQYF
TRBJ1-6	-	-	TRBV7-8	TGTGACAGCAGCCGAGGGTACTGGGGTGACAGTCAACTGACAGATTCACCCCTCCACTTT	CDSSRGYWGDSQLTDSPLHF
TRBJ2-4	few	-	TRBV4-1	TGCGCCAGCAGTGCCCTGCGGGTAGCCAAAAACATTCAGTACTTC	CASSALRVAKNIQYF
TRBJ2-1	many	-	TRBV5-1	TGCGCCAGCAGCTTGTCCGCGGGGCTTGCCGCCAATGAGCAGTTCTTC	CASSLSAGLAANEQFF
TRBJ2-3	many	TRBD2	TRBV6-5	TGTGCCAGCAGTTACGAGCGGGGGGACACAGATACGCAGTATTTT	CASSYERGDTDTQYF
TRBJ2-7	few	TRBD2	TRBV7-9	TGTGCCAGCAGCTTGAATGTAGCGGGGGCCTCCTACGAGCAGTACTTC	CASSLNVAGASYEQYF
TRBJ2-1	few	-	TRBV7-2	TGTGCCAGCAGAAGAGGGGCAAATGAGCAGTTCTTC	CASRRGANEQFF
TRBJ2-1	-	-	TRBV19	TGTGCCAGTAGTACTCGGGACCGGACCTCCTACAATGAGCAGTTCTTC	CASSTRDRTSYNEQFF
TRBJ2-1	many	TRBD2	TRBV12-3/TRBV12-4	TGTGCCAGCAGTTTAGGGCTAGCGGGGTACAATGAGCAGTTCTTC	CASSLGLAGYNEQFF
TRBJ1-2	-	-	TRBV6-2/TRBV6-3	TGTGCCAGCACCAACCCGGGTCCTTATGGCTACACCTTC	CASTNPGPYGYTF
TRBJ2-7	many	TRBD2	TRBV20-1	TGCAGTGCTAGGACCCCGGGGAGCGGGGCTAGTTACGAGCAGTACTTC	CSARTPGSGASYEQYF
TRBJ2-7	few	TRBD2	TRBV20-1	TGCAGTGCTAGACCGAGGACTAGCGGTGGATGGTACGAGCAGTACTTC	CSARPRTSGGWYEQYF
TRBJ1-3	few	-	TRBV7-8	TGTGCCAGCAGAGGGTCGTCAGGGGTAGGAAACACCATATATTTT	CASRGSSGVGNTIYF
TRBJ2-1	-	TRBD1	TRBV18	TGTGCCAGCTCACCACCGAACAGGGGTCTTTCCTACAATGAGCAGTTCTTC	CASSPPNRGLSYNEQFF
TRBJ2-7	many	-	TRBV5-6	TGTGCCAGCAGCTTGGAAACAGGGTTCTCCTACGAGCAGTACTTC	CASSLETGFSYEQYF
TRBJ2-2	-	TRBD1	TRBV5-1	TGCGCCAGCAGCATACGGACAGGTGGGATCACCGGGGAGCTGTTTTTT	CASSIRTGGITGELFF
TRBJ2-2	many	TRBD2	TRBV5-1	TGTGCCAGCAGCTTAGCGGGGGGAACCGGGGAGCTGTTTTTT	CASSLAGGTGELFF
TRBJ2-7	-	TRBD2	TRBV12-3/TRBV12-4	TGTGCCAGCAGGCCTAGCGGCTACTCCTACGAGCAGTACTTC	CASRPSGYSYEQYF
TRBJ1-2	-	TRBD1	TRBV29-1	TGCAGCGTGAAAAGTCCGGGACAGACCTATGGCTACACCTTC	CSVKSPGQTYGYTF
TRBJ2-5	-	TRBD2	TRBV25-1	TGTGCCAGCAGTGAAGGGCCTAGCGGGATTTTGGAGACCCAGTACTTC	CASSEGPSGILETQYF
TRBJ1-2	few	TRBD1	TRBV4-2	TGTGCCAGCAGCCACCCTCAGGGGGCTGAGTATGGCTACACCTTC	CASSHPQGAEYGYTF
TRBJ2-5	many	-	TRBV29-1	TGCAGCGTCCAGGGCCACGAGACCCAGTACTTC	CSVQGHETQYF
TRBJ2-7	-	TRBD1	TRBV12-3/TRBV12-4	TGTGCCAGCAGTTTAGCGCAGACAGGGGGCTACTTC	CASSLAQTGGYF
TRBJ2-5	few	-	TRBV24-1	TGTGCCACCAGTGATTTGTCGGGGGGCAACAAAAAAGAGACCCAGTACTTC	CATSDLSGGNKKETQYF
TRBJ2-1	many	-	TRBV7-6	TGTGCCAGCAGCAATGGGGGACACTACAATGAGCAGTTCTTC	CASSNGGHYNEQFF
TRBJ2-1	-	-	TRBV20-1	TGCAGTGCTAGCTGGGGGTATGAGCAGTTCTTC	CSASWGYEQFF
TRBJ2-5	few	-	TRBV20-1	TGCAGTGCTAGTACACCGGGACAAGAGACCCAGTACTTC	CSASTPGQETQYF
TRBJ1-2	-	TRBD1	TRBV5-1	TGCGCCAGCAGCCGCGTCGGGACAGTAGAAGGTGGCTACACCTTC	CASSRVGTVEGGYTF
TRBJ2-7	-	TRBD1	TRBV6-2/TRBV6-3	TGTGCCAGCCACGGACAGGGTGACACCTCCTACGAGCAGTACTTC	CASHGQGDTSYEQYF
TRBJ2-1	-	-	TRBV7-9	TGTGCCAGCAGCCAGGTTAATGACCCCTACAATGAGCAGTTCTTC	CASSQVNDPYNEQFF
TRBJ2-7	-	-	TRBV20-1	TGCAGTGCTAGAGGGGTGGCTAGCGTGTCCTACGAGCAGTACTTC	CSARGVASVSYEQYF
TRBJ2-3	many	TRBD1	TRBV6-5	TGTGCCAGCAGTTCCACAGGGGCTCTTACAGATACGCAGTATTTT	CASSSTGALTDTQYF
TRBJ1-2	many	-	TRBV29-1	TGCAGCGTTGAAAGGGGACGGCCTAACTATGGCTACACCTTC	CSVERGRPNYGYTF
TRBJ2-7	many	TRBD1	TRBV29-1	TGCAGCGTCAGAACCGGGACAGGGCTGTACGAGCAGTACTTC	CSVRTGTGLYEQYF
TRBJ1-2	-	-	TRBV6-5	TGTGCCAGCAGTTACTCTCTCCGGTCCTATGGCTACGCCTTC	CASSYSLRSYGYAF
TRBJ2-1	few	-	TRBV5-1	TGCGCCAGCAGCTTCCGACTAGATCGTCGGGATGAGCAGTTCTTC	CASSFRLDRRDEQFF
TRBJ2-1	-	-	TRBV7-2	TGTGCCAGCAGCTTAGCGGTTGCGGCTTACAATGAGCAGTTCTTC	CASSLAVAAYNEQFF
TRBJ2-5	-	-	TRBV4-1	TGCGCCAGCAGCCAACGGGACATAAACTCGGAGACCCAGTACTTC	CASSQRDINSETQYF
TRBJ2-3	few	-	TRBV6-2/TRBV6-3	TGTGCCAGCAGTTATTTGGGCCCTGAAAGAGATACGCAGTATTTT	CASSYLGPERDTQYF
TRBJ2-7	-	TRBD1	TRBV2	TGTGCCAGCACTTCCTTCCCAGGGGGCGAGCAGTACTTC	CASTSFPGGEQYF
TRBJ2-5	-	TRBD1	TRBV5-5	TGTGCCAGCAGGTCCGGGACAGCCGAAGAGACCCAGTACTTC	CASRSGTAEETQYF
TRBJ2-4	few	-	TRBV4-1	TGCGCCAGCAGCCAAGATATAGCCAAAAACATTCAGTACTTC	CASSQDIAKNIQYF
TRBJ2-7	-	-	TRBV2	TGTGCCAGCAGTTGGGAACAACTAACCTACGAGCAGTACTTC	CASSWEQLTYEQYF
TRBJ2-3	few	TRBD2	TRBV29-1	TGCAGCGGATGGACCCCAGCGGGGGGGAGCACAGATACGCAGTATTTT	CSGWTPAGGSTDTQYF
TRBJ1-2	few	-	TRBV28	TGTGCCAGCAGTTTAGGGGCGGCCTATGGCTACACCTTC	CASSLGAAYGYTF
TRBJ2-7	many	-	TRBV7-9	TGTGCCAGCAGCCGAGGCCGATACTCCGAGCAGTACTTC	CASSRGRYSEQYF